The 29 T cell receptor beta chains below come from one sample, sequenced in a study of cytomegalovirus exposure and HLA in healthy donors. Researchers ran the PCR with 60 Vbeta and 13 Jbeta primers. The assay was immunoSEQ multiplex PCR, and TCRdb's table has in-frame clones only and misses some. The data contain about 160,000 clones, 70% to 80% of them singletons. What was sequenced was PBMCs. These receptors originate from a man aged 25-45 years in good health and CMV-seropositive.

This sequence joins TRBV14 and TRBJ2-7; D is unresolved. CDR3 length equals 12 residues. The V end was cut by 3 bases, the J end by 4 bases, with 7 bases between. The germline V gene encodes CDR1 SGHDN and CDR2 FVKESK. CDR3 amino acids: CASSHSLYEQYF. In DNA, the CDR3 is TGTGCCAGCAGCCACTCGCTATACGAGCAGTACTTC. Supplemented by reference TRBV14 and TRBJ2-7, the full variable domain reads EAGVTQFPSHSVIEKGQTVTLRCDPISGHDNLYWYRRVMGKEIKFLLHFVKESKQDESGMPNNRFLAERTGGTYSTLKVQPAELEDSGVYFCASSHSLYEQYFGPGTRLTVT.

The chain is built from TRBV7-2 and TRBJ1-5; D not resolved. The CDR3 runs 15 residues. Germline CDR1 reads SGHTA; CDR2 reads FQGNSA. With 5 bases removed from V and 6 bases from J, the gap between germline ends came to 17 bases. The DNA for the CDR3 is TGTGCCAGCAGCCTAACCCCAGCCCGAGGTCAGCCCCAGCATTTT. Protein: CASSLTPARGQPQHF.

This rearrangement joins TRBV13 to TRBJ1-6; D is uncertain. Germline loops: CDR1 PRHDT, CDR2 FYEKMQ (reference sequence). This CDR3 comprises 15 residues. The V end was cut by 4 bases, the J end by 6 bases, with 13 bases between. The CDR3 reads CASSSEGFSNSPLHF. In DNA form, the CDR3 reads TGTGCCAGCAGCTCGGAGGGTTTTTCTAATTCACCCCTCCACTTT.

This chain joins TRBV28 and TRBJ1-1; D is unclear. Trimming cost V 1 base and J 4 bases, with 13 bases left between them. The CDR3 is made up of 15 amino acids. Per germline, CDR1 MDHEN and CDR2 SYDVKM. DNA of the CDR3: TGTGCCAGCAGTTTATTACCGGGGTATGTCACTGAAGCTTTCTTT. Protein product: CASSLLPGYVTEAFF.

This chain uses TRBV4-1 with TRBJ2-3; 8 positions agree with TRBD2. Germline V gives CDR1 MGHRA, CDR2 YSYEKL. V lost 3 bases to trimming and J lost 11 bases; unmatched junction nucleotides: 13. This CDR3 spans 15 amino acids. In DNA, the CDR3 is TGCGCCAGCAGCCAGGCCGGGAGCGGGGGCATATGGCAGTATTTT. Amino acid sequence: CASSQAGSGGIWQYF.

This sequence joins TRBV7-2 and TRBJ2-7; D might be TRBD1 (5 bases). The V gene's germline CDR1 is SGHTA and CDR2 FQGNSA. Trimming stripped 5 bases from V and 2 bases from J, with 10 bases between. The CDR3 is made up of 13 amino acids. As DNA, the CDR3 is TGTGCCAGCAGCCTAAGACAGCCCTACGAGCAGTACTTC. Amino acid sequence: CASSLRQPYEQYF. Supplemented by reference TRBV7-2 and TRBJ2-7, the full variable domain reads GAGVSQSPSNKVTEKGKDVELRCDPISGHTALYWYRQSLGQGLEFLIYFQGNSAPDKSGLPSDRFSAERTGGSVSTLTIQRTQQEDSAVYLCASSLRQPYEQYFGPGTRLTVT.

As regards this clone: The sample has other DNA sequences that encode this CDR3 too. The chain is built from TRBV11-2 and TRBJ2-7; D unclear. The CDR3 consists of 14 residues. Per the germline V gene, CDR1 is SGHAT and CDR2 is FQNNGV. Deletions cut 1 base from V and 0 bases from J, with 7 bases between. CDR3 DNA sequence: TGTGCCAGCAGCTTAGGGCGGAACTCCTACGAGCAGTACTTC. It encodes CASSLGRNSYEQYF. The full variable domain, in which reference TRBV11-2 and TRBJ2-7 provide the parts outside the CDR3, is EAGVAQSPRYKIIEKRQSVAFWCNPISGHATLYWYQQILGQGPKLLIQFQNNGVVDDSQLPKDRFSAERLKGVDSTLKIQPAKLEDSAVYLCASSLGRNSYEQYFGPGTRLTVT.

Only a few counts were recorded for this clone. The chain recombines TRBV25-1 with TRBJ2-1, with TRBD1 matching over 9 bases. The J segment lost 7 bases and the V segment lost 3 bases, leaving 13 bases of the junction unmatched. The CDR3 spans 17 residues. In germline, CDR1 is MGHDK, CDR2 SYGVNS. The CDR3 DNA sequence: TGTGCCAGCAGTGAGGCGCTCGGTGGGACAGGGTCAAATGAGCAGTTCTTC. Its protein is CASSEALGGTGSNEQFF.

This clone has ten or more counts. CDR3 amino acids: CASSFDNPGTSNYGYTF. The DNA for the CDR3 is TGTGCCAGCAGCTTCGACAACCCCGGGACATCAAACTATGGCTACACCTTC. The rearrangement links TRBV11-2 to TRBJ1-2; a weak D match, TRBD1 (6 bases). Germline assignment: CDR1 SGHAT and CDR2 FQNNGV. The V and J ends lost 3 bases and 2 bases respectively, with 19 bases between them. This CDR3 comprises 17 residues. The whole variable domain, remainder taken from reference TRBV11-2 and TRBJ1-2, is EAGVAQSPRYKIIEKRQSVAFWCNPISGHATLYWYQQILGQGPKLLIQFQNNGVVDDSQLPKDRFSAERLKGVDSTLKIQPAKLEDSAVYLCASSFDNPGTSNYGYTFGSGTRLTVV.

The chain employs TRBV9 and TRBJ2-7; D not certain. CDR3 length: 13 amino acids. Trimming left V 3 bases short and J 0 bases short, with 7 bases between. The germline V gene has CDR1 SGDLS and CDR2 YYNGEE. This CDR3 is CASSGPSSYEQYF. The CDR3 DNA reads TGTGCCAGCAGCGGGCCTAGCTCCTACGAGCAGTACTTC.

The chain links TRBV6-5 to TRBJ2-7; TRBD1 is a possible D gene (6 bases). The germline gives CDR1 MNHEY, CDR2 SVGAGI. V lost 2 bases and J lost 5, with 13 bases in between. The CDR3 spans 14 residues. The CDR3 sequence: CASSYRQGRDEQYF. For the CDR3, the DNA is TGTGCCAGCAGTTACCGTCAGGGGCGGGACGAGCAGTACTTC.

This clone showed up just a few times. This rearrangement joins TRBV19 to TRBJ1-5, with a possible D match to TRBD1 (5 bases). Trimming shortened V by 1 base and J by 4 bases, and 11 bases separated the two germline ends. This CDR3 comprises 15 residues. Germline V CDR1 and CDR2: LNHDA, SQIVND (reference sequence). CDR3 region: CASSIGGGWNQPQHF. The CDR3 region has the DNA TGTGCCAGTAGTATAGGGGGGGGTTGGAATCAGCCCCAGCATTTT.

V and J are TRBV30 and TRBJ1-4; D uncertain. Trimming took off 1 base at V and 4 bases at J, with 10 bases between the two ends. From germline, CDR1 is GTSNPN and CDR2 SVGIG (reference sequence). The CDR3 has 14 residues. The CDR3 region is CAWSDSTGNEKLFF. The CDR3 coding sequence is TGTGCCTGGAGTGACAGTACTGGTAATGAAAAACTGTTTTTT.

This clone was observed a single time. The CDR3 sequence is CASGTSGGAEEQYF. The CDR3 DNA is TGTGCCAGCGGGACTAGCGGGGGGGCGGAAGAGCAGTACTTC. This chain connects TRBV27 to TRBJ2-7; the match to TRBD2 covers 16 bases. Germline CDR1 and CDR2: MNHEY and SMNVEV (reference sequence). The CDR3 is made up of 14 amino acids. The V and J ends lost 8 bases and 7 bases, in that order; junction bases with no gene match: 5.

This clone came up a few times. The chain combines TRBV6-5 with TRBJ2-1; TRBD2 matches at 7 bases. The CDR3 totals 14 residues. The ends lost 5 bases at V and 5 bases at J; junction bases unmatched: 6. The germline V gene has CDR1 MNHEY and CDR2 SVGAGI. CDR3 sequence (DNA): TGTGCCAGCAGTCAAAGACTAGCCCACAATGAGCAGTTCTTC. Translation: CASSQRLAHNEQFF.

CDR3 DNA sequence: TGCAGTGCTAGAGTCGGGGAAAAACTGTTTTTT. It is translated as CSARVGEKLFF. V is TRBV20-1 and J is TRBJ1-4, with D unclear. V gave up 1 base and J gave up 8 bases, with 5 bases separating them. In germline, CDR1 is DFQATT, CDR2 SNEGSKA (reference sequence). The CDR3 runs 11 residues.

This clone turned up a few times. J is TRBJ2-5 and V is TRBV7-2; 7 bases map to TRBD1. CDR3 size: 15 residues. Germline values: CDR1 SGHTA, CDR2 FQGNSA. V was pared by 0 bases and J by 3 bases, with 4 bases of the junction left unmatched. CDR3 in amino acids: CASSLALGTEETQYF. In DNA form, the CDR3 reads TGTGCCAGCAGCTTAGCGCTGGGGACAGAAGAGACCCAGTACTTC.

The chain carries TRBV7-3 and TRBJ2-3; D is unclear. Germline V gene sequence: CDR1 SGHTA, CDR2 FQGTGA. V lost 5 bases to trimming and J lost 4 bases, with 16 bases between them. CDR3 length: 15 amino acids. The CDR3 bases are TGTGCCAGCAGCCCATCGGGTTTGAAAGCAGATACGCAGTATTTT. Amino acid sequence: CASSPSGLKADTQYF.

The CDR3 nucleotides read TGCGCCAGCAGCCAAGTGATACGTCAGGGAAGAAGGGAGCTGTTTTTT. It encodes CASSQVIRQGRRELFF. The chain carries TRBV4-1 and TRBJ2-2; tentative D call: TRBD1 (5 bases). V was cut by 1 base and J by 9 bases, with 18 bases left in between. Germline V gives CDR1 MGHRA, CDR2 YSYEKL. The length of the CDR3 is 16 residues.

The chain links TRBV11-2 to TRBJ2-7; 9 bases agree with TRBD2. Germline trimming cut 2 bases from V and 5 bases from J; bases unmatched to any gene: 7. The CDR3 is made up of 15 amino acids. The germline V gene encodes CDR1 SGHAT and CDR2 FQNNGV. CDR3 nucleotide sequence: TGTGCCAGCAGCTTATTGCAGCGGGGGGACAACGAGCAGTACTTC. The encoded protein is CASSLLQRGDNEQYF. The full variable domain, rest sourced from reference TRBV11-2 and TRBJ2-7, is EAGVAQSPRYKIIEKRQSVAFWCNPISGHATLYWYQQILGQGPKLLIQFQNNGVVDDSQLPKDRFSAERLKGVDSTLKIQPAKLEDSAVYLCASSLLQRGDNEQYFGPGTRLTVT.

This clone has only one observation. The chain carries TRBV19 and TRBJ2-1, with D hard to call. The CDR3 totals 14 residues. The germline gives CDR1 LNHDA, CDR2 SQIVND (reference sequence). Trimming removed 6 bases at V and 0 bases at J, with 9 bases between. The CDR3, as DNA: TGTGCCAGTAGCGCTGGGCCCTCCTACAATGAGCAGTTCTTC. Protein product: CASSAGPSYNEQFF.

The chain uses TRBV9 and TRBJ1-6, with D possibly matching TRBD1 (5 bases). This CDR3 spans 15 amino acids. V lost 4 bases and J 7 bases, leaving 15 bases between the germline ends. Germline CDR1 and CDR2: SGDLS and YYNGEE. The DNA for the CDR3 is TGTGCCAGCAGCCCACAAGGACACCAGAATTCACCCCTCCACTTT. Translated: CASSPQGHQNSPLHF.

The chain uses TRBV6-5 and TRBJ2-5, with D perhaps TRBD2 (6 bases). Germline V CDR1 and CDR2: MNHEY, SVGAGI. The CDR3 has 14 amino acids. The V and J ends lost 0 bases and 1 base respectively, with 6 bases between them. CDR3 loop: CASSYSGGQETQYF. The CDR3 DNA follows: TGTGCCAGCAGTTACTCCGGGGGCCAAGAGACCCAGTACTTC.

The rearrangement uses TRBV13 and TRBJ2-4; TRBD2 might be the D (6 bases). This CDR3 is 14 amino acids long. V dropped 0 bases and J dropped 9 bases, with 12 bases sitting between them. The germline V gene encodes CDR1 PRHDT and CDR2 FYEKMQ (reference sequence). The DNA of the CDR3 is TGTGCCAGCAGCTTAGGACGGGGAGGAGGCATTCAGTACTTC. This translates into CASSLGRGGGIQYF.

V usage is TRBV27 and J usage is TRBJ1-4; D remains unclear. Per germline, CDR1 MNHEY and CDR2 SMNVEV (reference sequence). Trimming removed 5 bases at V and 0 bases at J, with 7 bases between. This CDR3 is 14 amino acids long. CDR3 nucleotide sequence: TGTGCCAGCAGTGGAGCTGCAACTAATGAAAAACTGTTTTTT. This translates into CASSGAATNEKLFF.

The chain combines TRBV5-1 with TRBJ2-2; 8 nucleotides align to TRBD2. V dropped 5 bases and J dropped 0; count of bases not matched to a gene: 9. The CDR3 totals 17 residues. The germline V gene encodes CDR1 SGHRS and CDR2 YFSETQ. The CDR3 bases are TGCGCCAGCAGAGCGGACAGCGGGGGTTCGAACACCGGGGAGCTGTTTTTT. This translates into CASRADSGGSNTGELFF.

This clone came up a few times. The CDR3 sequence is CAWSRSGGPLHF. CDR3 DNA sequence: TGTGCCTGGAGTCGGTCAGGGGGGCCCCTCCACTTT. The chain uses TRBV30 and TRBJ1-6; TRBD1 matches at 7 bases. In germline, CDR1 is GTSNPN, CDR2 SVGIG (reference sequence). With V trimmed by 2 bases and J by 13 bases, 5 bases remained unmatched. This CDR3 is built from 12 residues.

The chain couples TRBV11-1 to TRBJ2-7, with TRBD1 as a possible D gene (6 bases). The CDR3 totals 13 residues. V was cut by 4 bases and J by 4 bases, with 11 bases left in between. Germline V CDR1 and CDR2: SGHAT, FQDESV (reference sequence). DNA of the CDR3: TGTGCCAGCAGCTATCGGGACAATTACGAGCAGTACTTC. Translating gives CASSYRDNYEQYF.

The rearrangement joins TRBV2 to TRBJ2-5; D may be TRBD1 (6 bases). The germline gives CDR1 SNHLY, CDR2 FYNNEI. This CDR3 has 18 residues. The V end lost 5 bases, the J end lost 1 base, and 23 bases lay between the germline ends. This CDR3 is CASSTFKGDATLQETQYF. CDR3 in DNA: TGTGCCAGCAGTACCTTCAAGGGGGACGCCACCCTCCAAGAGACCCAGTACTTC.